Sequencing of this T cell receptor beta chain was carried out in a study of T cells in Graves' hyperthyroidism and ophthalmopathy (dated by TCRdb to between 2019 and 2020). Regarding the research as a whole: Peripheral blood samples were taken at initial diagnosis, before any treatment was given. A discovery cohort of about a hundred patients, about 40 with Graves' ophthalmopathy and 55 to 65 with stable Graves' hyperthyroidism, was used to find distinguishing TCR V-J signatures. An independent validation cohort of about 20 hyperthyroidism patients and 17 patients who later progressed to ophthalmopathy tested prospective prediction of ophthalmopathy. The 80 to 100 discovery patients were randomly divided into training and test sets at a 7:3 ratio. In about 6 Graves' hyperthyroidism patients, the study also compared T-cell repertoires from thyroid tissue with T-cell repertoires from blood. After blood sampling, hyperthyroidism patients were treated with methimazole at a starting dose of 30 mg daily, and ophthalmopathy patients were treated with high-dose intravenous methylprednisolone. According to the paper, TCR Vbeta CDR3 sequencing was carried out on 135 peripheral blood samples, which came from 40 to 45 ophthalmopathy, around 75 hyperthyroidism and roughly 17 progressor patients.

V trim: 1 base; J trim: 5 bases; unmatched bases: 4. CDR3 length: 16 amino acids, cysteine to phenylalanine. The CDR3 DNA has 48 bases and is translated from base 1. Sequences KGHDR (CDR1) and SFDVKD (CDR2) are obtained from the germline V gene. Study-wide findings and limitations: In validation, the model predicted progression to ophthalmopathy with over 65% sensitivity and around 72% specificity, a median of about 6 months before onset. Most expanded thyroid clonotypes (frequency above 0.001) were also detected in blood, suggesting blood repertoires may reflect thyroid immune responses. Sample size was not statistically predetermined, and blinding of investigators to group allocation was not performed. A model built on a 13 V-J signature distinguished ophthalmopathy from stable hyperthyroidism, reaching 85% to 90% sensitivity and 81.08% specificity in cross-validation and 80%/75% in testing.

For this clonotype: It lacks a known antigen. Per-base quality was not reported, and no clone a single base away is much larger than it.

The TCR beta CDR3 regions were amplified from RNA transcripts. For the first round of RT-PCR on the TCR CDR3, the HTBI primer set was used together with the Qiagen OneStep RT-PCR kit. Libraries were constructed in a second round of multiplex PCR, after which size selection and purification were carried out. Sequencing of the libraries was done on an Illumina HiSeq2000 using paired-end 100 bp reads. The authors processed their data as follows. Raw data were processed with SOAPnuke, discarding reads with adapters, uncalled bases, mean Phred below 15, or no exact constant-primer or identifier match. COPE v1.2.5 was used to merge the high-quality paired reads, and each unique nucleotide sequence was defined as a clonotype. MiTCR v1.1 was used to align the clonotypes against IMGT TRBV, TRBD and TRBJ reference segments. The analysis included only V-J combinations with a frequency above 0.0001, which together covered 99% to 99.2% of the repertoires. A TCS score was defined as the ratio of F50 (clonal expansion) to E x V (chaos), with BLOSUM62-based TCRdist applied between CDR3 peptides within each V-J. Welch's t-statistics and random forest reduced 500 to 650 V-J features to 10 to 15, which were used in a naive Bayes classifier (R e1071). In-frame beta chains were kept once TCRdb had trimmed the public reads at Q25 with fastp and called clones with MiXCR. Rows are unified per CDR3 protein, each entry keeping the most common DNA and genes. TCRdb, not the authors, supplied the V and J calls. For this sample there are hundreds of thousands of distinct CDR3 sequences; 15% to 20% appear just once. 3% to 4.5% of the sample is taken by the ten largest.

Stable Graves' hyperthyroidism was defined as the absence of progression to ophthalmopathy over 18 months of follow-up. Hyperthyroidism patients were aged 18 to 65 years and newly diagnosed, with disease duration of less than 2 months. Any patient with an uncontrolled infection, another autoimmune disease, pregnancy or lactation was excluded. Diagnoses relied on clinical symptoms, serum thyroxine and TRAb, thyroid ultrasound and orbital computed tomography. PBMCs were separated from 8 to 10 ml of fresh peripheral blood using Ficoll-Paque density gradient centrifugation. Total RNA was extracted using Trizol reagent, and RNA quality was assessed on an Agilent 2100 Bioanalyzer.

The chain was built from TRBV24-1 and TRBJ2-3; 11 junctional bases match TRBD2. This sequence originates from a woman under 40 with Graves' hyperthyroidism. Specimen: blood. The bases are TGTGCCACCAGTGATTTTAGCGGGAGGGCGTTAGATACGCAGTATTTT. Its coded protein is CATSDFSGRALDTQYF.